This TCR beta chain comes out of a study of human T cells and chemical hapten exposure. At the level of the study: Small discrepancies in pooled library volume mainly accounted for the varying TCR yields per sample.

The authors extracted total RNA from unfractionated whole blood. CDR3 length: 15 amino acids. V lost 0 bases and J 4 bases, leaving 12 bases between the germline ends. Per the germline V gene, CDR1 is MNHEY and CDR2 is SVGEGT. Unique molecular identifiers were attached to individual cDNA molecules during library preparation. In the authors' workflow: Approximately 100,000 TCRs per sample was the median, with a range of roughly 23,224 to 690,600. TCRdb re-called the 5' RACE reads with MiXCR, one entry per CDR3 protein. TCRdb assigned the V and J calls; the authors' analysis was not used. This table has about 81,000 distinct CDR3 sequences, about 8% appearing once. Study-wide points: Sensitization with DPC brought no change to TCRs above 1 in 1000 in frequency.

In its sample, this clonotype was seen a few times. Its specificity is not known. This sequence originates from a male donor in good health. The rearrangement links TRBV6-2 or TRBV6-3 to TRBJ1-1; a possible D gene is TRBD1 (6 bases). DNA for the CDR3: TGTGCCAGCAGTTACTCCGCGAGGGGGGGCACTGAAGCTTTCTTT. Amino acid sequence: CASSYSARGGTEAFF.